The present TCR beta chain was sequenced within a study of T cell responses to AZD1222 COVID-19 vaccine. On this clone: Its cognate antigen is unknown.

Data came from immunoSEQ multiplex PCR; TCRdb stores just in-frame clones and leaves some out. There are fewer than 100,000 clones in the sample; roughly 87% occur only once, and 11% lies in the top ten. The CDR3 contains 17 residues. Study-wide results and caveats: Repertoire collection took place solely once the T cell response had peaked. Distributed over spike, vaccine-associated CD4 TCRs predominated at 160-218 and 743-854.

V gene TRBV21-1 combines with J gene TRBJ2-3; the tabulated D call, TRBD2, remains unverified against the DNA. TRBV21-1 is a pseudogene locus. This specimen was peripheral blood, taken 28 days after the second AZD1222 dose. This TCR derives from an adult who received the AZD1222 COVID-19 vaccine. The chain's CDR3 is CASTSHATSGSTDTQYF. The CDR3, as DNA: TGTGCCAGCACCTCTCACGCGACTAGCGGGAGCACAGATACGCAGTATTTT.